The rows below give T cell receptor beta chains drawn from one sample of a study of response to subunit inactivated influenza vaccine. TCRdb passed the RT-PCR reads through MiXCR, listing each CDR3 protein once. The sample lists 600,000 to 850,000 distinct CDR3 sequences; approximately 15% were seen once. The specimen was PBMCs from blood, collected less than 15 days before vaccination. The receptors were gathered from a man aged 45-65 years who received an inactivated influenza vaccine. Each CDR3 is given with its conserved first and last residue. The D gene is left open where the match is weak. Clone size is not always given. Where it is, it says once, few, many or a class for expanded clones.

>TRBJ2-7|TRBD1|NA|TRBV2|15
CASSEQDRAIDEQYF
TGTGCCAGCAGTGAACAGGACAGGGCAATCGACGAGCAGTACTTC
>TRBJ2-2|TRBD1|few|TRBV12-3/TRBV12-4|16
CASSLDRGVDTGELFF
TGTGCCAGCAGTTTAGACAGGGGTGTGGACACCGGGGAGCTGTTTTTT
>TRBJ2-7|NA|few|TRBV6-2/TRBV6-3|12
CASTSTGYEQYF
TGTGCCAGCACCTCGACAGGATACGAGCAGTACTTC
>TRBJ1-1|NA|NA|TRBV2|13
CASRVTESTEAFF
TGTGCCAGCAGAGTCACAGAGAGCACTGAAGCTTTCTTT
>TRBJ2-7|NA|NA|TRBV7-3|15
CASSPDRASTYEQYF
TGTGCCAGCAGTCCTGACCGAGCCAGCACCTACGAGCAGTACTTC
>TRBJ2-4|NA|NA|TRBV20-1|14
CSANLLSSGNIQYF
TGCAGTGCAAATCTGCTGAGCTCGGGGAACATTCAGTACTTC
>TRBJ2-7|NA|few|TRBV19|15
CASSIDQYSVYEQYF
TGTGCCAGTAGTATAGATCAGTATTCCGTCTACGAGCAGTACTTC
>TRBJ2-1|TRBD2|few|TRBV7-9|13
CASTLSWGGEQFF
TGTGCCAGCACATTATCATGGGGGGGAGAGCAGTTCTTC
>TRBJ2-7|NA|few|TRBV15|15
CATSRVVADGGEQYF
TGTGCCACCAGCAGAGTTGTAGCGGATGGGGGCGAGCAGTACTTC
>TRBJ2-5|TRBD2|few|TRBV29-1|14
CSGGRTSGAETQYF
TGCAGCGGGGGTAGGACTAGCGGGGCAGAGACCCAGTACTTC
>TRBJ2-7|NA|NA|TRBV7-2|14
CASSLVQGLNEQYF
TGTGCCAGCAGCTTAGTCCAGGGTCTAAACGAGCAGTACTTC
>TRBJ2-7|NA|many|TRBV6-2/TRBV6-3|15
CASSYSLEGAYEQYF
TGTGCCAGCAGTTACTCGTTGGAGGGCGCCTACGAGCAGTACTTC
>TRBJ2-5|NA|NA|TRBV20-1|11
CSASSQETQYF
TGCAGTGCTAGCTCCCAAGAGACCCAGTACTTC
>TRBJ2-7|TRBD2|NA|TRBV5-4|16
CASSLLGTSPSEEQYF
TGTGCCAGCAGCTTGTTGGGGACTAGCCCTTCTGAAGAGCAGTACTTC
>TRBJ2-5|TRBD2|many|TRBV9|16
CASSVAVAGAQETQYF
TGTGCCAGCAGCGTAGCAGTAGCGGGGGCCCAAGAGACCCAGTACTTC
>TRBJ1-6|NA|NA|TRBV11-2|17
CASSPDRTHSYNSPLHF
TGTGCCAGCAGTCCTGACAGGACCCACTCCTATAATTCACCCCTCCACTTT
>TRBJ2-7|TRBD2|NA|TRBV20-1|16
CSAGGGHRTSIYEQYF
TGCAGTGCTGGAGGGGGACACCGGACTAGCATATACGAGCAGTACTTC
>TRBJ2-5|TRBD2|NA|TRBV6-4|15
CASRQGLANQETQYF
TGTGCCAGCAGGCAGGGACTAGCGAACCAAGAGACCCAGTACTTC
>TRBJ1-2|NA|many|TRBV9|14
CASSVDWTGYGYTF
TGTGCCAGCAGCGTAGATTGGACCGGCTATGGCTACACCTTC
>TRBJ2-7|TRBD1|few|TRBV4-3|17
CASSQDHGQGGAYEQYF
TGCGCCAGCAGCCAAGATCACGGACAGGGGGGAGCGTACGAGCAGTACTTC
>TRBJ2-5|NA|NA|TRBV12-3/TRBV12-4|13
CASTPSDQETQYF
TGTGCCAGCACCCCCTCGGACCAAGAGACCCAGTACTTC
>TRBJ2-5|NA|many|TRBV12-3/TRBV12-4|14
CASTLGTFQETQYF
TGTGCCAGCACCCTCGGAACCTTCCAAGAGACCCAGTACTTC
>TRBJ2-7|TRBD2|many|TRBV7-9|16
CASSSERDLTSYEQYF
TGTGCCAGCAGCTCGGAGCGGGACTTGACCTCCTACGAGCAGTACTTC
>TRBJ2-7|NA|NA|TRBV28|14
CASSLIGRPYEQYF
TGTGCCAGCAGTTTAATTGGCAGGCCCTACGAGCAGTACTTC
>TRBJ1-6|TRBD1|few|TRBV9|14
CASSVEGGLSPLHF
TGTGCCAGCAGCGTAGAAGGGGGCCTATCACCCCTCCACTTT
>TRBJ2-5|NA|few|TRBV3-1|14
CASSQYNSQETQYF
TGTGCCAGCAGCCAATATAACAGCCAAGAGACCCAGTACTTC
>TRBJ2-7|NA|NA|TRBV29-1|14
CSVKSGRTAYEQYF
TGCAGCGTCAAATCGGGCAGGACCGCCTACGAGCAGTACTTC
>TRBJ2-3|NA|NA|TRBV30|13
CAWSVFRADTQYF
TGTGCCTGGAGTGTCTTTCGGGCAGATACGCAGTATTTT
>TRBJ2-1|TRBD2|NA|TRBV20-1|15
CSARWVGSGSDEQFF
TGCAGTGCTAGATGGGTAGGTAGCGGGAGCGATGAGCAGTTCTTC
>TRBJ2-5|NA|many|TRBV10-3|11
CAISLQETQYF
TGTGCCATCAGTCTGCAAGAGACCCAGTACTTC
>TRBJ1-1|TRBD1|NA|TRBV4-2|14
CASSQYRGGTEAFF
TGTGCCAGCAGCCAGTACAGGGGAGGCACTGAAGCTTTCTTT
>TRBJ2-7|NA|NA|TRBV10-3|12
CAISEFSYEQYF
TGTGCCATCAGTGAGTTCTCCTACGAGCAGTACTTC
>TRBJ2-7|NA|few|TRBV7-2|14
CASRAGRESYEQYF
TGTGCCAGCAGGGCCGGGAGAGAAAGCTACGAGCAGTACTTC
>TRBJ1-1|NA|NA|TRBV9|15
CASSVPTGRNTEAFF
TGTGCCAGCAGCGTACCAACGGGGCGAAACACTGAAGCTTTCTTT
>TRBJ2-1|TRBD2|many|TRBV27|15
CASSFDRAGINEQFF
TGTGCCAGCAGTTTTGATAGAGCGGGGATCAATGAGCAGTTCTTC
>TRBJ2-7|NA|NA|TRBV4-1|16
CASSQSGLSLFYEQYF
TGCGCCAGCAGCCAGTCGGGCCTTTCCCTCTTTTACGAGCAGTACTTC
>TRBJ2-7|NA|few|TRBV4-2|14
CASSSGPLNYEQYF
TGTGCCAGCAGCTCGGGACCTTTAAACTACGAGCAGTACTTC
>TRBJ2-3|NA|NA|TRBV6-7|18
CASSPTGTLFLVPDTQYF
TGTGCCAGCAGCCCAACCGGGACCCTTTTCTTGGTGCCAGATACGCAGTATTTT
>TRBJ2-7|TRBD2|NA|TRBV4-2|15
CASSPEAGGRDEQYF
TGTGCCAGCAGCCCGGAGGCGGGAGGGAGGGACGAGCAGTACTTC
>TRBJ2-5|TRBD1|NA|TRBV7-2|15
CASSSGQGLRGTQYF
TGTGCCAGCAGCTCGGGACAGGGCTTACGAGGGACCCAGTACTTC
>TRBJ2-3|NA|few|TRBV3-1|16
CASSQKGSGRSDTQYF
TGTGCCAGCAGCCAGAAAGGGAGCGGGCGTTCGGATACGCAGTATTTT
>TRBJ2-3|NA|NA|TRBV11-2|12
CASMLSTDTQYF
TGTGCCAGCATGCTAAGCACAGATACGCAGTATTTT
>TRBJ2-7|NA|many|TRBV7-6|14
CASSLAGIQNEQYF
TGTGCCAGCAGCTTAGCAGGGATTCAGAACGAGCAGTACTTC
>TRBJ2-6|NA|NA|TRBV9|18
CASSSPRRNGSGANVLTF
TGTGCCAGCAGCTCCCCTAGGCGAAACGGCTCTGGGGCCAACGTCCTGACTTTC
>TRBJ2-5|TRBD2|NA|TRBV11-2|14
CASSLVSGGETQYF
TGTGCCAGCAGCTTAGTATCGGGGGGAGAGACCCAGTACTTC
>TRBJ2-1|NA|few|TRBV12-3/TRBV12-4|20
CASRGGTASTALSSYNEQFF
TGTGCCAGCCGCGGGGGGACAGCGTCTACGGCTTTAAGCTCCTACAATGAGCAGTTCTTC